The 12 T cell receptor beta chains in this list originate from one sample, sequenced in a study of siplizumab effects on memory and regulatory T cells. The assay was immunoSEQ multiplex PCR, and TCRdb's table has in-frame clones only and misses some. The sample yields 80,000 to 130,000 clones, about 92% seen once. The sequenced sample was Tregs sorted from blood. The receptors here all came from a human donor in good health.

V gene TRBV27 combines with J gene TRBJ2-3; D is unclear. V lost 1 base and J 1 base, leaving 3 bases between the germline ends. From germline, CDR1 is MNHEY and CDR2 SMNVEV (reference sequence). This CDR3 has 13 residues. CDR3 residues: CASSLYRTDTQYF. Written as DNA, the CDR3 is TGTGCCAGCAGTTTATACCGCACAGATACGCAGTATTTT.

The chain is built from TRBV4-1 and TRBJ1-1; D perhaps matches TRBD1 (5 bases). From germline, CDR1 is MGHRA and CDR2 YSYEKL. This CDR3 has 15 amino acids. Trimming took off 0 bases at V and 1 base at J, with 9 bases between the two ends. CDR3 coding DNA: TGCGCCAGCAGCCAAGACGAGGGGCCGAACACTGAAGCTTTCTTT. Translated, it gives CASSQDEGPNTEAFF.

The chain is built from TRBV6-1 and TRBJ1-1; TRBD1 matches 9 bases. The V gene's germline CDR1 is MNHNS and CDR2 SASEGT. There are 14 residues in the CDR3. V was clipped by 4 bases and J by 7 bases; unmatched bases: 7. CDR3: CASSVRTGEYEAFF. The CDR3 bases are TGTGCCAGCAGTGTTAGGACAGGGGAGTATGAAGCTTTCTTT.

The chain has TRBV29-1 and TRBJ2-3, with 7 bases matching TRBD2. This CDR3 has 16 residues. Trimming took 7 bases from V and 0 from J; bases not matched to a gene: 13. CDR1 is SQVTM and CDR2 is ANQGSEA in the germline V gene. This chain's CDR3 is CSAWGSSGRSTDTQYF. In nucleotides, the CDR3 is TGCAGCGCCTGGGGATCTAGCGGCCGAAGCACAGATACGCAGTATTTT.

The rearrangement uses TRBV5-6 and TRBJ2-2; D ambiguous. Per germline, CDR1 SGHDT and CDR2 YYEEEE. The germline V and J ends were trimmed by 2 bases and 0 bases, with 8 bases remaining between them. CDR3 length equals 15 residues. For the CDR3, the DNA is TGTGCCAGCAGCTTTGGGCGGTCGAACACCGGGGAGCTGTTTTTT. Encoded protein: CASSFGRSNTGELFF.

This clone has just one count. This chain joins TRBV28 and TRBJ2-7, with D possibly being TRBD2 (6 bases). V was trimmed by 10 bases and J by 0 bases, leaving 13 bases between them. In germline, CDR1 is MDHEN, CDR2 SYDVKM. The length of the CDR3 is 13 residues. The CDR3 loop reads CAIQLSGSYEQYF. Here the CDR3 DNA reads TGTGCCATACAGCTTAGCGGCTCCTACGAGCAGTACTTC.

This clone showed up just once. This sequence joins TRBV5-4 and TRBJ2-1, with 9 bases aligning to TRBD1. The trim removed 4 bases at V and 3 bases at J, leaving 5 bases unmatched. Germline V gene sequence: CDR1 SGHNT, CDR2 YYREEE (reference sequence). The CDR3 covers 15 residues. The CDR3 reads CASSQDRGSYNEQFF. The DNA for the CDR3 is TGTGCCAGCAGCCAAGACAGGGGGAGCTACAATGAGCAGTTCTTC.

The rearrangement uses TRBV5-1 and TRBJ2-3, with 8 bases lining up with TRBD1. From germline, CDR1 is SGHRS and CDR2 YFSETQ. The ends lost 4 bases at V and 0 bases at J; junction bases unmatched: 7. CDR3 length: 16 residues. CDR3 nucleotide sequence: TGCGCCAGCAGCCCCGGACAGGGACTTAGCACAGATACGCAGTATTTT. This codes for CASSPGQGLSTDTQYF.

The rearrangement links TRBV5-1 to TRBJ2-6; 9 nucleotides match TRBD2. This CDR3 is 19 amino acids long. Trimming took 0 bases from V and 4 from J; bases not matched to a gene: 11. Germline-derived CDR1 and CDR2 are SGHRS and YFSETQ. For the CDR3, the DNA is TGCGCCAGCAGCTTGGACGGCGGGAGGGCAAAAGGGGGGGCCAACGTCCTGACTTTC. Its protein product is CASSLDGGRAKGGANVLTF.

The chain uses TRBV11-2 and TRBJ2-6; 11 nucleotides line up with TRBD2. J gave up 0 bases and V 5 bases, and 6 bases lay outside the gene matches. CDR1 is SGHAT, CDR2 FQNNGV, per germline. This CDR3 has 18 residues. CDR3 region: CASSTRLAGNSGANVLTF. CDR3 nucleotide sequence: TGTGCCAGCAGCACCCGACTAGCGGGGAACTCTGGGGCCAACGTCCTGACTTTC. Full variable domain (remainder filled in from reference TRBV11-2 and TRBJ2-6): EAGVAQSPRYKIIEKRQSVAFWCNPISGHATLYWYQQILGQGPKLLIQFQNNGVVDDSQLPKDRFSAERLKGVDSTLKIQPAKLEDSAVYLCASSTRLAGNSGANVLTFGAGSRLTVL.

This clone was seen a few times. The gene calls are TRBV7-2 and TRBJ1-4; no reliable D call. CDR3 length: 14 amino acids. Trimming shortened V by 6 bases and J by 8 bases, and 16 bases separated the two germline ends. Germline V CDR1 and CDR2: SGHTA, FQGNSA. The CDR3 spells CASRAGPDTEKLFF. The CDR3 bases are TGTGCCAGCAGGGCGGGCCCCGATACGGAAAAACTGTTTTTT.

V and J are TRBV23-1 and TRBJ1-4; tentative D call: TRBD1 (5 bases). TRBV23-1 is an ORF for which the function is uncertain. The CDR3 runs to 17 residues. Deletions cut 8 bases from V and 0 bases from J, with 19 bases between. The DNA for the CDR3 is TGCGCCAGCCAAGACAGTTTAAAAAGGACAACTAATGAAAAACTGTTTTTT. Translating it yields CASQDSLKRTTNEKLFF.